The 3 T cell receptor beta chains presented below share a single source sample, sequenced in a study of T cells in Graves' hyperthyroidism and ophthalmopathy. The TCR beta CDR3 regions underwent amplification using RNA transcripts as the source. First-round RT-PCR with HTBI primers amplified the TCR CDR3 region. In TCRdb, the multiplex PCR reads were re-called with MiXCR into one record per CDR3 protein. The sample has hundreds of thousands of distinct CDR3 sequences, about 14% seen once. Sequencing was carried out using blood. The receptor source for this set is a woman aged 18 to 35 with Graves' hyperthyroidism.

This clonotype was observed once. The rearrangement joins TRBV19 to TRBJ2-1; 7 bases are shared with TRBD1. Germline CDR1 is LNHDA and CDR2 is SQIVND (reference sequence). V dropped 10 bases and J dropped 0; count of bases not matched to a gene: 6. The CDR3 consists of 14 residues. CDR3 sequence (DNA): TGTGCCACCAGGGACAGACGCTCCTACAATGAGCAGTTCTTC. Amino acid sequence: CATRDRRSYNEQFF.

This clonotype was detected a few times. This rearrangement joins TRBV4-1 to TRBJ2-5; D call uncertain. This CDR3 contains 14 residues. Trimming left V 2 bases short and J 3 bases short, with 10 bases between. Looked up from germline, CDR1 is MGHRA and CDR2 is YSYEKL. The CDR3 nucleotides read TGCGCCAGCAGCCAAATAACCAGTAAAGAGACCCAGTACTTC. Protein: CASSQITSKETQYF.

A few counts support this clonotype. The chain uses TRBV12-3 or TRBV12-4 and TRBJ1-1, with a possible D match to TRBD1 (5 bases). V was clipped by 1 base and J by 1 base, with 7 bases between them. This CDR3 has 14 residues. CDR3 bases: TGTGCCAGCAGTTTAGAGGACACGAACACTGAAGCTTTCTTT. Translated, it gives CASSLEDTNTEAFF.